Below are 10 T cell receptor beta chains sequenced from a single sample in a study of vaccination and CD4 T cells after COVID-19. Their antigen targets remain unknown. Once obtained from cultured CD4+ T cells, the DNA was sequenced using the Oncomine TCR Beta short-read assay. A single record per CDR3 protein comes from TCRdb applying MiXCR to the PCR reads. The repertoire consists of about 20,000 distinct CDR3 sequences, with around 50% occurring once and the leading ten covering approximately 13%. Treatment meaning: roughly 10-day PBMC culture with coronavirus spike peptide pools or control peptides (ViraFEST assay). Material: CD4+ T cells from blood, cultured in vitro. Receptor source: a human donor who had recovered from COVID-19.

V usage is TRBV7-6 and J usage is TRBJ2-7; D possibly corresponds to TRBD1 (6 bases). This CDR3 comprises 14 residues. From germline, CDR1 is SGHVS and CDR2 FNYEAQ. The V end lost 5 bases, the J end lost 0 bases, and 11 bases lay between the germline ends. The CDR3, as DNA: TGTGCCAGCAGCCCCAGGACAGTCTCCTACGAGCAGTACTTC. Residues: CASSPRTVSYEQYF.

V and J are TRBV6-1 and TRBJ1-1, with D possibly matching TRBD1 (6 bases). Trimming removed 7 bases at V and 7 bases at J, with 16 bases between. Germline lookup yields CDR1 MNHNS and CDR2 SASEGT. The CDR3 has 13 residues. The CDR3 region has the DNA TGTGCCAGCATCGGGGGGCGGGGAGGTGAAGCTTTCTTT. Protein sequence: CASIGGRGGEAFF.

This clonotype was recorded a few times. The rearrangement links TRBV20-1 to TRBJ1-2, with 10 bases that match TRBD1. The CDR3 runs to 17 residues. Germline V CDR1 and CDR2: DFQATT, SNEGSKA (reference sequence). The trim removed 0 bases at V and 0 bases at J, leaving 7 bases unmatched. The CDR3 here is CSARDRGQGGPNYGYTF. The DNA for the CDR3 is TGCAGTGCTAGAGATCGTGGACAGGGGGGACCTAACTATGGCTACACCTTC.

The chain combines TRBV2 with TRBJ2-2; D gene uncertain. The ends were cut back, 2 bases at V and 2 bases at J, with 6 bases in the middle. The CDR3 totals 14 residues. CDR1 SNHLY and CDR2 FYNNEI come from the germline V gene. Written as DNA, the CDR3 is TGTGCCAGCAGTGAACTGGGCAACACCGGGGAGCTGTTTTTT. It specifies CASSELGNTGELFF.

The V and J genes are TRBV7-8 and TRBJ1-5, with 8 bases identical to TRBD1. V lost 6 bases, J lost 2 bases, and 3 bases stayed unmatched. The length of the CDR3 is 14 residues. Germline CDR1 and CDR2: SGHVS and FQNEAQ. CDR3 sequence reads: CASRLTGGNQPQHF. CDR3 sequence (DNA): TGTGCCAGCAGGTTGACAGGGGGCAATCAGCCCCAGCATTTT.

V and J are TRBV6-5 and TRBJ1-2; possible D gene TRBD1, 6 bases. Deletions cut 2 bases from V and 8 bases from J, with 12 bases between. Germline CDR1 reads MNHEY; CDR2 reads SVGAGI. The CDR3 loop spans 13 amino acids. The CDR3 region has the DNA TGTGCCAGCAGTTACGCAGGGGCGATCGGCTACACCTTC. Its protein product is CASSYAGAIGYTF.

V and J are TRBV6-1 and TRBJ2-7, with 7 positions matching TRBD1. Trimming removed 2 bases from V and 4 bases from J; junction bases left unmatched: 8. This CDR3 is built from 15 residues. Per the germline V gene, CDR1 is MNHNS and CDR2 is SASEGT. CDR3 sequence (DNA): TGTGCCAGCAGTGAAAATCTGACAGGGCCATACGAGCAGTACTTC. Translated, it gives CASSENLTGPYEQYF.

The rearrangement joins TRBV9 to TRBJ1-1; tentative D call: TRBD1 (5 bases). The CDR3 is 16 residues long. The germline gives CDR1 SGDLS, CDR2 YYNGEE. The V end was cut by 0 bases, the J end by 0 bases, with 12 bases between. Here the CDR3 DNA reads TGTGCCAGCAGCGTAGAGCCTGGCAGGGTGAACACTGAAGCTTTCTTT. Translating gives CASSVEPGRVNTEAFF.

In its sample, this clonotype was seen a few times. The CDR3 loop is CSAMSGRGGGNTIYF. The CDR3 bases are TGCAGTGCTATGTCTGGCAGGGGAGGAGGAAACACCATATATTTT. The V and J genes are TRBV20-1 and TRBJ1-3, with D maybe TRBD1 (6 bases). V was shortened by 4 bases and J by 4 bases, with 17 bases between the two germline ends. Looked up from germline, CDR1 is DFQATT and CDR2 is SNEGSKA (reference sequence). The CDR3 is 15 amino acids.

This clonotype has just a few counts. The V call is TRBV10-1, the J call TRBJ2-5, with 7 bases identical to TRBD2. Germline CDR1 and CDR2: WNHNN and SYGVQD (reference sequence). This CDR3 is built from 16 residues. Unmatched junction bases numbered 9, after V lost 0 bases and J lost 5 bases. The CDR3 region is CASSESTGRPKETQYF. CDR3 in DNA: TGCGCCAGCAGTGAGTCAACCGGGAGGCCTAAGGAGACCCAGTACTTC.